This record looks at one T cell receptor (beta chain) sequence and its context. Its target is not known. The assay was immunoSEQ multiplex PCR, and TCRdb's table has in-frame clones only and misses some. Among more than 40,000 clones listed, roughly 90% were seen once. Every one of the patients relapsed after autologous stem cell transplantation (brentuximab vedotin exposure was variable). The CDR3 runs 11 residues. Germline CDR1 SGHAT, CDR2 FQNNGV. Trimming shortened V by 3 bases and J by 8 bases, and 7 bases separated the two germline ends. The sample originates from a study of PD-1 blockade in classical Hodgkin lymphoma. Study-level findings and limits: Baseline TCR diversity was reportedly lower in newly diagnosed patients than in healthy donors. It was reported as lower still in relapsed/refractory patients. Any patient who commenced nivolumab under 1 year after ASCT was excluded.

This TCR was sampled from a human donor with classical Hodgkin lymphoma. The chain links TRBV11-2 to TRBJ1-2; weak D call: TRBD1 (5 bases). Material: peripheral blood mononuclear cells (PBMCs), obtained at baseline. The CDR3 bases are TGTGCCAGCAGCTTCGGGGGAGGCTACACCTTC. Amino acid sequence: CASSFGGGYTF.